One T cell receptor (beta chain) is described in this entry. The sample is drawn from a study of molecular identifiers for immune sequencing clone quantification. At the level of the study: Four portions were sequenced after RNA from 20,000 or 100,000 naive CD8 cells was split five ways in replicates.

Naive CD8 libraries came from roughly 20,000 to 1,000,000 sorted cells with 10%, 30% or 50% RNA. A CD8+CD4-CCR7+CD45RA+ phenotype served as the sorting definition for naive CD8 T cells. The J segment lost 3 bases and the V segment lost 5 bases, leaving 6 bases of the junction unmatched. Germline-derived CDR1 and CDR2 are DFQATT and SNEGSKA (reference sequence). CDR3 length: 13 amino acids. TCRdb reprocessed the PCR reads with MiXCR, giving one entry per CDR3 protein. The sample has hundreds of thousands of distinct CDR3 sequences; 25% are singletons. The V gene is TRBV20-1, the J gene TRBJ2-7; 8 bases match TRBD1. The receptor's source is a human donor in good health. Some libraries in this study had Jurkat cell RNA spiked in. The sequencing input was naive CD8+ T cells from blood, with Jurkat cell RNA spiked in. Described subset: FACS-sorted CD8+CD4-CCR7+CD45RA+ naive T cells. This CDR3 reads CSAPDRDVYEQYF. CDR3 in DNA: TGCAGTGCTCCGGACAGGGATGTCTACGAGCAGTACTTC.